This TCR beta chain was sequenced in a study of human T cells and chemical hapten exposure. Study-wide background: An approximately 2 cm by approximately 2 cm inner upper arm patch received 2% DPC for sensitization.

MiXCR was run by TCRdb on the RACE reads, yielding one entry per CDR3 protein. The table lists fewer than 60,000 distinct CDR3 sequences, about 10% of them singletons, with under 5% in the top ten. Trimming shortened V by 3 bases and J by 5 bases, and 10 bases separated the two germline ends. The CDR3 runs 14 residues. Time point given: pre-sensitization, week 0. The treatment denotes: therapeutic diphenylcyclopropenone sensitization with weekly scalp DPC. Donors, patients with alopecia ranging from 18 to 70 years old and judged suitable for DPC, provided samples. Unseparated into fractions, whole blood served as the source from which total RNA was extracted. Notes on the study in general: Compared with pre-sensitization or healthy control sets, expanded TCRs clustered more.

This clonotype is medium-sized. Its antigen remains unidentified. The specimen was whole blood, collected in connection with sensitization to the hapten diphenylcyclopropenone (DPC). The rearrangement links TRBV12-3 or TRBV12-4 to TRBJ2-2; D might be TRBD2 (5 bases). This clonotype was sampled from a woman aged 35 to 49 with alopecia areata. Some clones in this sample may be carry-over from other donors' samples. The CDR3 nucleotides are TGTGCCAGCAGTTTGGCTAGCCTAACCGGGGAGCTGTTTTTT. This encodes CASSLASLTGELFF.